What follows are 20 T cell receptor beta chains derived from one specimen sequenced in a study of blood T cell repertoires in COVID-19. Data came from immunoSEQ multiplex PCR; TCRdb stores just in-frame clones and leaves some out. The table records about 89,000 clones, around 80% of them present only once. The sequenced sample consisted of peripheral blood. The receptors originated from a human donor in a cohort sampled during active COVID-19.

The J gene is TRBJ2-7, the V gene TRBV27; perhaps TRBD2 as D (5 bases). The CDR3 runs to 16 residues. V lost 4 bases and J lost 5, with 21 bases in between. Germline V lookup: CDR1 MNHEY, CDR2 SMNVEV (reference sequence). CDR3 sequence: CASSSLRGSGVDEQYF. The CDR3 region has the DNA TGTGCCAGCAGTTCCCTTCGCGGGTCAGGCGTCGACGAGCAGTACTTC.

The chain uses TRBV19 and TRBJ2-5, with no clear D. Trimming removed 3 bases at V and 7 bases at J, with 15 bases between. The CDR3 length is 14 residues. Germline V gene lookup returns CDR1 LNHDA and CDR2 SQIVND (reference sequence). The chain's CDR3 is CASSISVYSGTQYF. DNA for the CDR3: TGTGCCAGTAGTATCTCCGTCTACTCAGGGACCCAGTACTTC.

The chain combines TRBV6-5 with TRBJ1-3; TRBD1 matches 7 bases. The CDR3 loop spans 14 amino acids. From germline, CDR1 is MNHEY and CDR2 SVGAGI. Trimming at V came to 9 bases and at J to 0 bases, leaving 5 bases not matched to a gene. CDR3 DNA: TGTGCCAGTACGGGACAGACCTCTGGAAACACCATATATTTT. Translated, it gives CASTGQTSGNTIYF.

This chain links TRBV6-5 with TRBJ2-7, with D perhaps matching TRBD1 (5 bases). Trimming removed 8 bases from V and 3 bases from J, with 14 bases in between. This CDR3 comprises 13 residues. Looked up from germline, CDR1 is MNHEY and CDR2 is SVGAGI. The CDR3 loop reads CASGSGSDYEQYF. The CDR3 bases are TGTGCCAGCGGTTCAGGGTCTGACTACGAGCAGTACTTC.

This clone was observed a single time. This chain connects TRBV2 to TRBJ2-1, with TRBD2 identical over 11 bases. V lost 1 base and J lost 4; bases outside the gene matches: 0. This CDR3 contains 15 residues. Germline-derived CDR1 and CDR2 are SNHLY and FYNNEI. The CDR3 DNA sequence: TGTGCCAGCAGTGAAGGGACTAGCGGGTACAATGAGCAGTTCTTC. Its translation: CASSEGTSGYNEQFF.

The chain combines TRBV3-1 (or the pseudogene TRBV3-2) with TRBJ1-5; 7 nucleotides agree with TRBD1. V shed 3 bases, J shed 0 bases, and the junction held 5 bases outside the gene matches. CDR1 LGHDT and CDR2 YNNKEL come from the germline V gene (reference sequence). This CDR3 has 16 residues. As DNA, the CDR3 is TGTGCCAGCAGCCATGGCGGACAGGCTAGCAATCAGCCCCAGCATTTT. As protein: CASSHGGQASNQPQHF.

The chain combines TRBV19 with TRBJ2-7, with D perhaps matching TRBD1 (5 bases). This CDR3 contains 16 residues. Looked up from germline, CDR1 is LNHDA and CDR2 is SQIVND (reference sequence). V was trimmed by 0 bases and J by 4 bases, leaving 16 bases between them. This chain's CDR3 is CASSIDLEAGRYEQYF. The DNA for the CDR3 is TGTGCCAGTAGTATAGATCTAGAGGCAGGGCGGTACGAGCAGTACTTC. The full variable domain, completed using reference TRBV19 and TRBJ2-7, is DGGITQSPKYLFRKEGQNVTLSCEQNLNHDAMYWYRQDPGQGLRLIYYSQIVNDFQKGDIAEGYSVSREKKESFPLTVTSAQKNPTAFYLCASSIDLEAGRYEQYFGPGTRLTVT.

The chain has TRBV7-2 and TRBJ1-2; the match to TRBD1 covers 7 bases. The CDR3 contains 14 residues. V shed 5 bases, J shed 3 bases, and the junction held 6 bases outside the gene matches. CDR1 SGHTA and CDR2 FQGNSA come from the germline V gene. This CDR3 reads CASSLTGNDYGYTF. CDR3 nucleotide sequence: TGTGCCAGCAGCCTGACAGGGAATGACTATGGCTACACCTTC. Drawing the rest from reference TRBV7-2 and TRBJ1-2, the complete variable domain is GAGVSQSPSNKVTEKGKDVELRCDPISGHTALYWYRQSLGQGLEFLIYFQGNSAPDKSGLPSDRFSAERTGGSVSTLTIQRTQQEDSAVYLCASSLTGNDYGYTFGSGTRLTVV.

This clone was counted only a few times. One end of the junction is discordant with germline, which a read error may explain. This rearrangement joins TRBV28 to TRBJ2-5; 10 bases match TRBD2. The CDR3 has 12 residues. Germline CDR1 reads MDHEN; CDR2 reads SYDVKM. The CDR3 DNA follows: TGTGCCAGCAGCACGACCGGACTAGCGGAGCACTTC. Translation gives CASSTTGLAEHF.

This chain uses TRBV6-5 with TRBJ2-5, with TRBD2 matching over 11 bases. After removal of 9 bases from V and 4 bases from J, the junction contained 7 bases not matched to a gene. Germline CDR1 reads MNHEY; CDR2 reads SVGAGI. This CDR3 region has 14 residues. Here the CDR3 DNA reads TGTGCCAGTTCAACTAGCGGGAGTATAGAGACCCAGTACTTC. Protein product: CASSTSGSIETQYF.

The chain joins TRBV2 to TRBJ2-5, with 10 bases that match TRBD1. CDR3 length equals 15 residues. After removal of 6 bases from V and 4 bases from J, the junction contained 8 bases not matched to a gene. CDR1 and CDR2 from the germline V gene are SNHLY and FYNNEI. The CDR3 protein is CASSSDRGQGETQYF. The CDR3 region has the DNA TGTGCCAGCAGCTCTGACAGGGGGCAGGGAGAGACCCAGTACTTC.

This clone has at least ten counts. The J gene is TRBJ2-4, the V gene TRBV11-2; 12 bases align to TRBD1. The V segment lost 8 bases and the J segment 3 bases; nucleotides outside the gene matches: 14. The CDR3 is 18 amino acids. Germline V gene sequence: CDR1 SGHAT, CDR2 FQNNGV. This CDR3 is CASGTTGQGAGSKNIQYF. CDR3 coding DNA: TGTGCCAGCGGCACCACGGGACAGGGGGCGGGTAGCAAAAACATTCAGTACTTC.

The chain links TRBV13 to TRBJ1-6; 8 bases match TRBD1. The junction had 1 base not matched to a gene; V was cut back by 0 bases and J by 9 bases. The CDR3 runs 14 residues. The V gene's germline CDR1 is PRHDT and CDR2 FYEKMQ (reference sequence). CDR3 sequence (DNA): TGTGCCAGCAGCTTAGGGACAGGGGCTTCACCCCTCCACTTT. This encodes CASSLGTGASPLHF.

This chain connects TRBV6-5 to TRBJ2-2; possibly TRBD2 for D (5 bases). This CDR3 contains 12 residues. Trimming removed 6 bases from V and 6 bases from J, with 8 bases in between. CDR1 is MNHEY, CDR2 SVGAGI, per germline. As DNA, the CDR3 is TGTGCCAGCAGGAGAGCGGCCGGGGAGCTGTTTTTT. As protein: CASRRAAGELFF.

The chain joins TRBV24-1 to TRBJ2-1; possibly TRBD1 for D (6 bases). The CDR3 extends over 14 amino acids. Germline V gene sequence: CDR1 KGHDR, CDR2 SFDVKD. The V gene lost 3 bases and the J gene lost 10 bases, with 15 bases spanning the gap. DNA of the CDR3: TGTGCCACCAGTGATACCCCCAGGGGAGCAGAGCAGTTCTTC. Its translation: CATSDTPRGAEQFF.

This chain connects TRBV3-1 (or the pseudogene TRBV3-2) to TRBJ2-7; 13 bases fit TRBD2. J was trimmed by 3 bases and V by 4 bases; bases with no gene match: 15. The CDR3 is 19 residues long. Germline V gene data show CDR1 as LGHDT and CDR2 as YNNKEL (reference sequence). CDR3 loop: CASSRRGTSGIGKVYEQYF. The CDR3 DNA follows: TGTGCCAGCAGCCGAAGGGGGACTAGCGGGATCGGGAAGGTCTACGAGCAGTACTTC.

This rearrangement joins TRBV2 to TRBJ1-5; D unclear. The germline CDR1 and CDR2 sequences are SNHLY and FYNNEI. The CDR3 covers 14 residues. Deletions cut 9 bases from V and 6 bases from J, with 18 bases between. DNA for the CDR3: TGTGCCAGTTCCCCCCAGGCAGCGGGTCAGCCCCAGCATTTT. Its protein is CASSPQAAGQPQHF.

The chain has TRBV5-1 and TRBJ1-5; 10 bases are shared with TRBD1. Germline V gene sequence: CDR1 SGHRS, CDR2 YFSETQ. The CDR3 extends over 14 amino acids. The V gene end was trimmed by 4 bases and the J gene end by 5 bases; junction bases not matched to a gene: 3. CDR3 nucleotide sequence: TGCGCCAGCAGCCGAGGGACAGGGGATCAGCCCCAGCATTTT. Its translation is CASSRGTGDQPQHF.

The rearrangement uses TRBV29-1 and TRBJ2-7, with TRBD2 matching over 11 bases. Germline CDR1 is SQVTM and CDR2 is ANQGSEA. The CDR3 covers 13 residues. V shed 4 bases, J shed 2 bases, and the junction held 1 base outside the gene matches. CDR3 amino acids: CSVGLAGTYEQYF. The CDR3 DNA follows: TGCAGCGTTGGACTAGCGGGAACCTACGAGCAGTACTTC.

V is TRBV11-3 and J is TRBJ2-3; D unclear. The V gene's germline CDR1 is SGHNT and CDR2 YENEEA. This CDR3 spans 13 amino acids. Trimming pared 3 bases from V and 6 bases from J, leaving 10 bases between. CDR3 residues: CASSFDIGDTQYF. In DNA form, the CDR3 reads TGTGCCAGCAGCTTCGACATTGGGGATACGCAGTATTTT.